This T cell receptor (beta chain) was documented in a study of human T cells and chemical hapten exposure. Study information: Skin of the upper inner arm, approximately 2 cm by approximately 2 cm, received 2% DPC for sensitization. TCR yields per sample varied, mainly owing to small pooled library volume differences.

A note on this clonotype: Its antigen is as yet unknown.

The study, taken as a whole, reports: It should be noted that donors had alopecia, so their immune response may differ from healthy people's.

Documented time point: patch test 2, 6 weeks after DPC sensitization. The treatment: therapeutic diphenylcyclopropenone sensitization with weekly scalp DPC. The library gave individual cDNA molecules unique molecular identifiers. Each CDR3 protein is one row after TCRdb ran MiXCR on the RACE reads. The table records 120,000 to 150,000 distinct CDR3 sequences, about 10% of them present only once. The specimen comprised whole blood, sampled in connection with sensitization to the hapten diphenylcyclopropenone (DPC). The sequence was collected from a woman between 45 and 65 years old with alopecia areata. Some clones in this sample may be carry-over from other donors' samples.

The CDR3 DNA is TGTGCCAGCAGCTACAGGCGGAACACCGGGGAGCTGTTTTTT. As protein: CASSYRRNTGELFF. This sequence joins TRBV7-3 and TRBJ2-2, with D possibly being TRBD1 (5 bases). V dropped 4 bases and J dropped 1 base, with 7 bases sitting between them. Germline values: CDR1 SGHTA, CDR2 FQGTGA. There are 14 residues in the CDR3.